Presented here are 5 T cell receptor beta chains from one specimen sequenced in a study of cytomegalovirus exposure and HLA in healthy donors. Researchers ran the PCR with 60 Vbeta and 13 Jbeta primers. TCRdb's copy holds only in-frame clones and misses some; the assay was immunoSEQ multiplex PCR. The sample holds about 160,000 clones, 60% to 85% seen once. Sequencing was carried out using PBMCs. All receptors derive from a woman between 45 and 65 years old in good health and CMV-seropositive.

This chain links TRBV19 with TRBJ1-1; 7 bases map to TRBD1. The J segment lost 5 bases and the V segment lost 7 bases, leaving 16 bases of the junction unmatched. Germline lookup yields CDR1 LNHDA and CDR2 SQIVND (reference sequence). This CDR3 is 16 amino acids long. Here the CDR3 DNA reads TGTGCCAGTACCGCGGGGGGGAGGGGGCGAGGTACTGAAGCTTTCTTT. Amino acid sequence: CASTAGGRGRGTEAFF.

The rearrangement joins TRBV5-1 to TRBJ1-1; no clear D gene. V lost 4 bases to trimming and J lost 2 bases, with 18 bases between them. Germline CDR1 is SGHRS and CDR2 is YFSETQ. The CDR3 has 16 residues. CDR3 coding DNA: TGCGCCAGCAGCCTTCACCCAATCGGTGAAAACACTGAAGCTTTCTTT. Translation gives CASSLHPIGENTEAFF. The full variable domain, with the rest looked up from reference TRBV5-1 and TRBJ1-1, is KAGVTQTPRYLIKTRGQQVTLSCSPISGHRSVSWYQQTPGQGLQFLFEYFSETQRNKGNFPGRFSGRQFSNSRSEMNVSTLELGDSALYLCASSLHPIGENTEAFFGQGTRLTVV.

CDR3 protein: CASSFRLSSGNTIYF. Here the CDR3 DNA reads TGTGCCAGCAGCTTCCGACTCAGCTCTGGAAACACCATATATTTT. The chain uses TRBV13 and TRBJ1-3; D remains ambiguous. The V end was cut by 3 bases, the J end by 0 bases, with 9 bases between. The V gene's germline CDR1 is PRHDT and CDR2 FYEKMQ (reference sequence). The length of the CDR3 is 15 residues.

The CDR3 DNA follows: TGTGCCAGCAGACTGAGCGGGGAAAACTACAATGAGCAGTTCTTC. This translates into CASRLSGENYNEQFF. The rearrangement uses TRBV5-6 and TRBJ2-1; 7 nucleotides match TRBD2. The CDR3 consists of 15 residues. V lost 5 bases to trimming and J lost 3 bases; unmatched junction nucleotides: 8. Germline V CDR1 and CDR2: SGHDT, YYEEEE.

The V call is TRBV5-1, the J call TRBJ2-3, with TRBD1 matching over 8 bases. Losses at the gene ends were 1 base for V and 5 bases for J; bases not matched to a gene: 0. The CDR3 runs to 13 residues. CDR1 SGHRS and CDR2 YFSETQ come from the germline V gene. The chain's CDR3 is CASSLTGGDTQYF. CDR3 bases: TGCGCCAGCAGCTTGACAGGGGGAGATACGCAGTATTTT.